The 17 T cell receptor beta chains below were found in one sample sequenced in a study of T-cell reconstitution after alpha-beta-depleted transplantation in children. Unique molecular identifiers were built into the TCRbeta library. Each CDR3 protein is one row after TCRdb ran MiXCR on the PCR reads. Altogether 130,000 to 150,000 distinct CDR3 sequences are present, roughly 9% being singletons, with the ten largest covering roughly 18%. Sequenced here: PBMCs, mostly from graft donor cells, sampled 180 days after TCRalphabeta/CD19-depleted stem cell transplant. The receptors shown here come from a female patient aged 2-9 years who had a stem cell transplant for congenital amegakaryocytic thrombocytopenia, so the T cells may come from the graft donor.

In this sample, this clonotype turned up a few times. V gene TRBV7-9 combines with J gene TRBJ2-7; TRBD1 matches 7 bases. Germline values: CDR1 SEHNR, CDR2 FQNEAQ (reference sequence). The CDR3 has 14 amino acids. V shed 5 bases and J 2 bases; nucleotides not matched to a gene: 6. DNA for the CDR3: TGTGCCAGCAGCCCTCCCGGGACAGCCTACGAGCAGTACTTC. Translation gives CASSPPGTAYEQYF.

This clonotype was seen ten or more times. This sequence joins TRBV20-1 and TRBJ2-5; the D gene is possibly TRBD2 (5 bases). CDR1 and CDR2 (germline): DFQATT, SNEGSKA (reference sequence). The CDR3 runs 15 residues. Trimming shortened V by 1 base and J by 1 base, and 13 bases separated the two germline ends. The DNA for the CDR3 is TGCAGTGCTAGAGTAGGCCGGGATATCCAAGAGACCCAGTACTTC. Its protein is CSARVGRDIQETQYF.

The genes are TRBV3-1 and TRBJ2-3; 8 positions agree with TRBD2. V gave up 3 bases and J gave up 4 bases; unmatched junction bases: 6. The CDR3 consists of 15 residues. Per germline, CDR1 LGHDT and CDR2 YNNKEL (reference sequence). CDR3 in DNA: TGTGCCAGCAGCCAGGCGGGACTAGTGGCAGATACGCAGTATTTT. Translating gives CASSQAGLVADTQYF.

CDR3 region: CASSPRESHTNEQFF. The CDR3 coding sequence is TGTGCCAGCAGTCCCCGGGAGTCCCACACCAATGAGCAGTTCTTC. The rearrangement joins TRBV6-2 or TRBV6-3 to TRBJ2-1; a possible D gene is TRBD2 (6 bases). Germline values: CDR1 MNHEY, CDR2 SVGEGT. With 5 bases removed from V and 6 bases from J, the gap between germline ends came to 17 bases. The CDR3 loop spans 15 amino acids.

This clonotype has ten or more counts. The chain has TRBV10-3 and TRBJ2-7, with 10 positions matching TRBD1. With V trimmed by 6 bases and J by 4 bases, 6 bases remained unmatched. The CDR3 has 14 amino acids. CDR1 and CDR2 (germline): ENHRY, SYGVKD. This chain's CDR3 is CAIRGQGKGYEQYF. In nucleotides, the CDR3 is TGTGCCATCAGGGGACAGGGGAAAGGATACGAGCAGTACTTC.

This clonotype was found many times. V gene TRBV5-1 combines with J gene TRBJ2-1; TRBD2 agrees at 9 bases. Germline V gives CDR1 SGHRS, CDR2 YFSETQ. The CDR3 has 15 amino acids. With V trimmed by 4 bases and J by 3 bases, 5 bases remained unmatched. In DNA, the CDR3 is TGCGCCAGCAGCATGAGCGGGGGGAACTACAATGAGCAGTTCTTC. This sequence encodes CASSMSGGNYNEQFF.

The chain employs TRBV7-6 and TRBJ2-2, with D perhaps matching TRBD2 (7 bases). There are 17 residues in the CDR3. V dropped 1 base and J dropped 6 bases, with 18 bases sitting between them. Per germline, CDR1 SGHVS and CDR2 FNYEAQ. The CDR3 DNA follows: TGTGCCAGCAGCTTAGGGGGGGGCAGGCGAGTCCCCGGGGAGCTGTTTTTT. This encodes CASSLGGGRRVPGELFF.

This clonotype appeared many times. The CDR3 reads CASSVRDTSYEQYF. CDR3 sequence (DNA): TGCGCCAGCAGCGTGAGGGACACGTCCTACGAGCAGTACTTC. The J gene is TRBJ2-7, the V gene TRBV5-1; tentative D call: TRBD1 (6 bases). This CDR3 region has 14 residues. Trimming cost V 4 bases and J 1 base, with 12 bases left between them. Germline V gene sequence: CDR1 SGHRS, CDR2 YFSETQ.

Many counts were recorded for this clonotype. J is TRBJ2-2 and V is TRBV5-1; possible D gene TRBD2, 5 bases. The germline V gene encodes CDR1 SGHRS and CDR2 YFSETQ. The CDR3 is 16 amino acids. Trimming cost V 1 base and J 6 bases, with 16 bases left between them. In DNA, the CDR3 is TGCGCCAGCAGCTTGCGTTCGGGGAAGATCGCCGGGGAGCTGTTTTTT. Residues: CASSLRSGKIAGELFF.

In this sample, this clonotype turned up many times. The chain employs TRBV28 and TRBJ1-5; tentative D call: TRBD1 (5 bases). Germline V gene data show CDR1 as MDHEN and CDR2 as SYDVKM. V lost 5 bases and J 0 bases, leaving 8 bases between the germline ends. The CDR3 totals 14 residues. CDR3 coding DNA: TGTGCCAGCAGTAGGACACTTAGCAATCAGCCCCAGCATTTT. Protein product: CASSRTLSNQPQHF.

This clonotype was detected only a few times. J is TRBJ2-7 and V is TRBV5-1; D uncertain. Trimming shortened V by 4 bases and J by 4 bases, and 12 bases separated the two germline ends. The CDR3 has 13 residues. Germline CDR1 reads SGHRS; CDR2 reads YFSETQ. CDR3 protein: CASSMLSDYEQYF. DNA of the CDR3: TGCGCCAGCAGCATGCTGAGTGATTACGAGCAGTACTTC. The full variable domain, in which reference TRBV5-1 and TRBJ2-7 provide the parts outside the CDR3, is KAGVTQTPRYLIKTRGQQVTLSCSPISGHRSVSWYQQTPGQGLQFLFEYFSETQRNKGNFPGRFSGRQFSNSRSEMNVSTLELGDSALYLCASSMLSDYEQYFGPGTRLTVT.

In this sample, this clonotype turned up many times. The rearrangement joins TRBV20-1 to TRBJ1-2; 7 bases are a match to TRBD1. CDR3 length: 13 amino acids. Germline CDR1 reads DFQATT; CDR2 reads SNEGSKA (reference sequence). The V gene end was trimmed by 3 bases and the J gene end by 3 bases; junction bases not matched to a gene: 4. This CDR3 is CSASDTGDYGYTF. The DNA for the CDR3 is TGCAGTGCTAGCGATACAGGGGACTATGGCTACACCTTC.

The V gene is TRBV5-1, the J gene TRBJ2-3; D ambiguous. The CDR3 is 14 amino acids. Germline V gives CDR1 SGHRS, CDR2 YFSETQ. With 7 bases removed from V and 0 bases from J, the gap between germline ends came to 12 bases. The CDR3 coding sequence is TGCGCCAGCCGTTCATTGACCAGCACAGATACGCAGTATTTT. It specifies CASRSLTSTDTQYF.

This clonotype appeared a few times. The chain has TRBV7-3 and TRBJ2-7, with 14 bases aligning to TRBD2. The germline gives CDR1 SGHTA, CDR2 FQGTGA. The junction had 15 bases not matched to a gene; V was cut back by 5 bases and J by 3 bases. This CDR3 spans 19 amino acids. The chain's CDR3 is CASSARRAQGTSGSYEQYF. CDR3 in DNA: TGTGCCAGCAGCGCGCGGAGGGCACAGGGGACTAGCGGGAGCTACGAGCAGTACTTC.

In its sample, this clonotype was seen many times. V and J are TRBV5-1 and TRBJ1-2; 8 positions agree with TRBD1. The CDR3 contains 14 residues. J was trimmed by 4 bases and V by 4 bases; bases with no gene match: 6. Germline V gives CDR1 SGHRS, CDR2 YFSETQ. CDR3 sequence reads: CASSNGTGFYGYTF. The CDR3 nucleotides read TGCGCCAGCAGCAATGGGACAGGCTTCTATGGCTACACCTTC.

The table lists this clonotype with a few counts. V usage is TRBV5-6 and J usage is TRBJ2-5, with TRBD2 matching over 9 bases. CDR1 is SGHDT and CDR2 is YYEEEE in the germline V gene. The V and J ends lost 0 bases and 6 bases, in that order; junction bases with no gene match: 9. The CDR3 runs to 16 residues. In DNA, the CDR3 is TGTGCCAGCAGCTTGGTCCTTCGTGGGACTAGCCAGACCCAGTACTTC. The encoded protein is CASSLVLRGTSQTQYF.

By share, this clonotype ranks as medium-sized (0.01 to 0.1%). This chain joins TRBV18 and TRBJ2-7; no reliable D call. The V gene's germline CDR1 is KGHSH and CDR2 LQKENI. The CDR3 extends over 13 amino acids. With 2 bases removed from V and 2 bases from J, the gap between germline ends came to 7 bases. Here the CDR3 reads CASSPGVAYEQYF. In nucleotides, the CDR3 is TGTGCCAGCTCACCAGGGGTAGCCTACGAGCAGTACTTC. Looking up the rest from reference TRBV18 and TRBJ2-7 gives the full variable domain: NAGVMQNPRHLVRRRGQEARLRCSPMKGHSHVYWYRQLPEEGLKFMVYLQKENIIDESGMPKERFSAEFPKEGPSILRIQQVVRGDSAAYFCASSPGVAYEQYFGPGTRLTVT.